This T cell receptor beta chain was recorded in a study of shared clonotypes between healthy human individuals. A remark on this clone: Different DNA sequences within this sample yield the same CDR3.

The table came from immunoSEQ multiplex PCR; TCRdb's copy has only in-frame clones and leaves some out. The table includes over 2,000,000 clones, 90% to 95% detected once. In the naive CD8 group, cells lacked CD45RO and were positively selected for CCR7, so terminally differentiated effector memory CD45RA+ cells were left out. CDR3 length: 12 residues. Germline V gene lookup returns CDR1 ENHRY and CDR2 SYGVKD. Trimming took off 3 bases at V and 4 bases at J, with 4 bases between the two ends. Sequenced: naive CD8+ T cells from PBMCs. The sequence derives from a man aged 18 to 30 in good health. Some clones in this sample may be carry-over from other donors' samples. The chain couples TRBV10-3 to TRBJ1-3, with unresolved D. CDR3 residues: CAISDPGNTIYF. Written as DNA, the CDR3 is TGTGCCATCAGTGACCCCGGAAACACCATATATTTT.